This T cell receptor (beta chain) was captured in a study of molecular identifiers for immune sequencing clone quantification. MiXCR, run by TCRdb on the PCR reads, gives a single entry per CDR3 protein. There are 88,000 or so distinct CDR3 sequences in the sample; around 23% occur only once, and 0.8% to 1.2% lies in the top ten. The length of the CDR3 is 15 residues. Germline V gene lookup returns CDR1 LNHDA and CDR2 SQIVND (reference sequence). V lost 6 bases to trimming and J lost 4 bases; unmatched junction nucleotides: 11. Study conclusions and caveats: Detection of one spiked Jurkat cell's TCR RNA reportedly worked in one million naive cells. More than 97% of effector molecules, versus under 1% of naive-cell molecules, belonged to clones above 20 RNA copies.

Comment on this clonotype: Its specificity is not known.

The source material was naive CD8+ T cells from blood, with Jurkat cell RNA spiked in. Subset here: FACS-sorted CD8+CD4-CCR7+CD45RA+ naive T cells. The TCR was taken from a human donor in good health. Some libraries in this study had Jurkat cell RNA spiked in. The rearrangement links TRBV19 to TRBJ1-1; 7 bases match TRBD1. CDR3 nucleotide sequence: TGTGCCAGTAGAAGAAGGGGACAGCCGGGCACTGAAGCTTTCTTT. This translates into CASRRRGQPGTEAFF. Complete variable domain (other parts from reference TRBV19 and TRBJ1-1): DGGITQSPKYLFRKEGQNVTLSCEQNLNHDAMYWYRQDPGQGLRLIYYSQIVNDFQKGDIAEGYSVSREKKESFPLTVTSAQKNPTAFYLCASRRRGQPGTEAFFGQGTRLTVV.